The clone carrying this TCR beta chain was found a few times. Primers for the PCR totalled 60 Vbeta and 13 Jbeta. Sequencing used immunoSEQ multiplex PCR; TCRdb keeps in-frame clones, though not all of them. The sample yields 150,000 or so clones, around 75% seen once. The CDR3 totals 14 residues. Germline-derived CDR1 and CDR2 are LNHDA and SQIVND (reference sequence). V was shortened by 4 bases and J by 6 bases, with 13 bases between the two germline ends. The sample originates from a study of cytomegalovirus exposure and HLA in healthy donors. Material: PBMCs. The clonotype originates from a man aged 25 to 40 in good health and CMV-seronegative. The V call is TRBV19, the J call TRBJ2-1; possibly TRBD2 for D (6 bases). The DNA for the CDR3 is TGTGCCAGTAGTAACGGAGGGCCGGGCAATGAGCAGTTCTTC. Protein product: CASSNGGPGNEQFF.